Each of the 5 T cell receptor beta chains below was sequenced from the same sample in a study of OX40 agonist ivuxolimab in advanced cancers. The data were produced by immunoSEQ multiplex PCR, yet TCRdb's version contains in-frame clones alone and is incomplete. The sample carries 50,000 to 70,000 clones, 80% to 90% recorded once. Sample: CD4+ or CD8+ T cells sorted from blood, taken in a trial of the OX40 agonist ivuxolimab. Source of these receptors: an adult with an advanced solid tumor such as melanoma, head and neck, liver or kidney cancer.

V gene TRBV28 combines with J gene TRBJ1-5; no reliable D call. The V end was cut by 6 bases, the J end by 4 bases, with 4 bases between. Per germline, CDR1 MDHEN and CDR2 SYDVKM. The CDR3 is 11 amino acids. The CDR3 bases are TGTGCCAGCAGCCCAAATCAGCCCCAGCATTTT. Translation gives CASSPNQPQHF.

The rearrangement links TRBV30 to TRBJ1-4, with 11 bases matching TRBD1. The CDR3 runs to 14 residues. Germline CDR1 reads GTSNPN; CDR2 reads SVGIG (reference sequence). The trim removed 3 bases at V and 5 bases at J, leaving 2 bases unmatched. The CDR3 region is CAWSRTGGNEKLFF. The CDR3 bases are TGTGCCTGGAGCAGGACAGGGGGCAATGAAAAACTGTTTTTT.

V is TRBV6-6 and J is TRBJ1-2; TRBD1 might be the D (5 bases). The V end lost 8 bases, the J end lost 4 bases, and 11 bases lay between the germline ends. Germline loops: CDR1 MNHNY, CDR2 SVGAGI (reference sequence). The CDR3 runs to 12 residues. CDR3 residues: CASGGVSYGYTF. CDR3 bases: TGTGCCAGCGGGGGGGTATCCTATGGCTACACCTTC.

The chain links TRBV5-1 to TRBJ2-1; no firm D call. CDR1 and CDR2 from the germline V gene are SGHRS and YFSETQ. Trimming removed 0 bases at V and 1 base at J, with 8 bases between. The CDR3 sequence is 15 residues long. In DNA, the CDR3 is TGCGCCAGCAGCTTGGTGGCGCAATCCTACAATGAGCAGTTCTTC. Amino acid sequence: CASSLVAQSYNEQFF.

The chain uses TRBV5-1 and TRBJ2-7; 8 bases line up with TRBD2. With 4 bases clipped from V and 1 base from J, the junction kept 4 bases outside the gene matches. Germline loops: CDR1 SGHRS, CDR2 YFSETQ. The CDR3 has 14 residues. In DNA, the CDR3 is TGCGCCAGCAGCATGTCGGGGGGGTCCTACGAGCAGTACTTC. Translating gives CASSMSGGSYEQYF.